Listed below are T cell receptor beta chains from one sample, sequenced in a study of T cell responses to AZD1222 COVID-19 vaccine. TCRdb keeps only in-frame clones here, not all; method: immunoSEQ multiplex PCR. The sample yields around 160,000 clones, around 88% seen once. Specimen: peripheral blood, collected on day 0 of AZD1222 vaccination. These receptors were collected from an adult in good health. CDR3s include the opening cysteine and the closing phenylalanine or tryptophan. A D gene is named only where the DNA matches it firmly. The size field is filled for only some rows; it gives once, few, many or a size class.

cdr3_nt | cdr3_aa | j_call | v_call | clone_size | d_call
TGTGCCAGCACCGGGACGGTGAACACTGAAGCTTTCTTT | CASTGTVNTEAFF | TRBJ1-1 | TRBV2 | . | .
TGTGCCAGCAGCCCGAACAGGGTCTCTGGAAACACCATATATTTT | CASSPNRVSGNTIYF | TRBJ1-3 | TRBV7-8 | . | .
TGTGCCAGTAAGAGGCAGGGAGGTGAAAAACTGTTTTTT | CASKRQGGEKLFF | TRBJ1-4 | TRBV19 | . | .
TGTGCCAGCACGAGACAGGCCAACAATGAGCAGTTCTTC | CASTRQANNEQFF | TRBJ2-1 | TRBV2 | . | .
TGCGCCAGCAGCCAAGCCGGAAATACGCAGTATTTT | CASSQAGNTQYF | TRBJ2-3 | TRBV4-1 | . | .
TGTGCCAGCAGTTTCGACCAGACAGGGAACACTGAAGCTTTCTTT | CASSFDQTGNTEAFF | TRBJ1-1 | TRBV27 | . | .
TGTGCCAGCAGCTTAGGACAGGGTGACGATGGACGTGTGCTGTTTTTT | CASSLGQGDDGRVLFF | TRBJ2-2 | TRBV7-6 | few | TRBD1
TGTGCCAGCAGCCCAGATAGAGTTTTGACAGGAACCCAGAGGGGTACGCAGTATTTT | CASSPDRVLTGTQRGTQYF | TRBJ2-3 | TRBV7-9 | . | .
TGTGCTAGTGGTTTGGATACGCGGGGGAACAATGAGCAGTTCTTC | CASGLDTRGNNEQFF | TRBJ2-1 | TRBV12-5 | . | TRBD2
TGTGCCAGCAGCCAAGGCGGGACAGGGCATGAAAAACTGTTTTTT | CASSQGGTGHEKLFF | TRBJ1-4 | TRBV4-2 | . | TRBD1
TGTGCCAGCAGCGTAGCTAGAGTCGGATTTTCGGAAGGCTACACCTTC | CASSVARVGFSEGYTF | TRBJ1-2 | TRBV9 | . | .
TGTGCCAGCAGCCCCCAGGGGAACACTGAAGCTTTCTTT | CASSPQGNTEAFF | TRBJ1-1 | TRBV9 | . | .
TGTGCCAGCAGCCAAGATAACAGCGCCTCCTACAATGAGCAGTTCTTC | CASSQDNSASYNEQFF | TRBJ2-1 | TRBV4-2 | . | .
TGTGCCAGCAGCTCACCGGGGGGCGGGAGCTCCTACGAGCAGTACTTC | CASSSPGGGSSYEQYF | TRBJ2-7 | TRBV28 | . | .
TGTGCCAGCTCCCCCGACAGGGATGGGTTTCAGCCCCAGCATTTT | CASSPDRDGFQPQHF | TRBJ1-5 | TRBV18 | . | TRBD1
TGTGCCAGCAGCCAGAGCTCCTACGAGCAGTACTTC | CASSQSSYEQYF | TRBJ2-7 | TRBV6-6 | . | .
TGTGCCAGCAGCATAAACCGGGACACCGGCCCCTTAGGCTACACCTTC | CASSINRDTGPLGYTF | TRBJ1-2 | TRBV7-2 | . | .
TGTGCCAGCAGCTTAGCCAGGGGGGGGCTTGGTTCACCCCTCCACTTT | CASSLARGGLGSPLHF | TRBJ1-6 | TRBV7-2 | once | TRBD1
TGTGCCAGCAGCCTGGAGGGGCAGATTCAATATGGCTACACCTTC | CASSLEGQIQYGYTF | TRBJ1-2 | TRBV7-2 | . | .
TGTGCCAGCAGAGAGGGGACAGAACTTGGCTACACCTTC | CASREGTELGYTF | TRBJ1-2 | TRBV2 | . | TRBD1
TGTGCCAGTTCGTCGCGGGGGACTGAAGCTTTCTTT | CASSSRGTEAFF | TRBJ1-1 | TRBV19 | once | .
TGTGCCAGCAGTTGGGGACAGTACTATGGCTACACCTTC | CASSWGQYYGYTF | TRBJ1-2 | TRBV28 | . | TRBD1
TGTGCCAGCAGTCAGGAAGAACTGTTTTTT | CASSQEELFF | TRBJ1-4 | TRBV28 | . | .
TGTGCCAGCAGCTTGGACAGGGAGATCACCGACTATGGCTACACCTTC | CASSLDREITDYGYTF | TRBJ1-2 | TRBV7-9 | . | TRBD1
TGTGCCAGCAGCTCGCCGAACACCGGGGAGCTGTTTTTT | CASSSPNTGELFF | TRBJ2-2 | TRBV7-2 | once | .
TGTGCCAGCGAATGGGCGGGGGGGTCCCAAGAGACCCAGTACTTC | CASEWAGGSQETQYF | TRBJ2-5 | TRBV7-9 | . | TRBD2
TGTGCCAGCAGTTACGGGGACAGGGGGCACTACGAGCAGTACTTC | CASSYGDRGHYEQYF | TRBJ2-7 | TRBV6-5 | . | TRBD1
TGTGCCAGCAGCCCCCGGTTCCGGGCGCACACCGGGGAGCTGTTTTTT | CASSPRFRAHTGELFF | TRBJ2-2 | TRBV7-2 | once | .
TGTGCCAGCAGTGTAGGCAACACAGATACGCAGTATTTT | CASSVGNTDTQYF | TRBJ2-3 | TRBV6-4 | . | .
TGTGCCAGTAGTGCTTCGCGGGGCACTGAAGCTTTCTTT | CASSASRGTEAFF | TRBJ1-1 | TRBV19 | . | .
TGTGCCAGTAGCCCCCAGGGACCCGCTAACTATGGCTACACCTTC | CASSPQGPANYGYTF | TRBJ1-2 | TRBV19 | once | .
TGTGCCAGTAGTATTACTCTCAATCAGCCCCAGCATTTT | CASSITLNQPQHF | TRBJ1-5 | TRBV19 | . | .
TGTGCCAGCAGTTTATACGGGACAGCTAATGAAAAACTGTTTTTT | CASSLYGTANEKLFF | TRBJ1-4 | TRBV28 | . | TRBD1
TGTGCCAGCAGTTCCAGGGACTTGCAGTTCTTC | CASSSRDLQFF | TRBJ2-1 | TRBV6-6 | . | .
TGCGCCAGCAGCTTGGATGGGACAGATGACTATGGCTACACCTTC | CASSLDGTDDYGYTF | TRBJ1-2 | TRBV5-1 | . | TRBD1
TGCGCCAGCAGCTTGGAGACTAGCGGTGACACCGGGGAGCTGTTTTTT | CASSLETSGDTGELFF | TRBJ2-2 | TRBV5-1 | . | TRBD2
TGTGCCAGCAAGGGGACAGTGAACACTGAAGCTTTCTTT | CASKGTVNTEAFF | TRBJ1-1 | TRBV2 | . | TRBD1
TGTGCCAGCCACAAAGGGGGAGCTGGGGCCAACGTCCTGACTTTC | CASHKGGAGANVLTF | TRBJ2-6 | TRBV6-5 | . | .
TGTGCCAGCAGTCACACGGACATCCGGAATAGCAATCAGCCCCAGCATTTT | CASSHTDIRNSNQPQHF | TRBJ1-5 | TRBV6-6 | . | .
TGTGCCTCCCGCCGTATCGATTCCACAGATACGCAGTATTTT | CASRRIDSTDTQYF | TRBJ2-3 | TRBV10-3 | . | .
TGTGCCAGCTCACAGGAGTGGGGTAATGAAAAACTGTTTTTT | CASSQEWGNEKLFF | TRBJ1-4 | TRBV18 | . | .
TGCAGTGCTAGTAGCGAGCTGGTATCGAACACCGGGGAGCTGTTTTTT | CSASSELVSNTGELFF | TRBJ2-2 | TRBV20-1 | . | .
TGTGCCAGCAGCCGACAGGGTCCTCAGTTGGACACTGAAGCTTTCTTT | CASSRQGPQLDTEAFF | TRBJ1-1 | TRBV7-3 | . | TRBD1
TGTGCCAGCAGTTGGGTGGGGCAGCCCCAGCATTTT | CASSWVGQPQHF | TRBJ1-5 | TRBV6-2/TRBV6-3 | . | .
TGTGCCAGCAGCAACCGGGACAGGGGGCTTAGACAGCCCCAGCATTTT | CASSNRDRGLRQPQHF | TRBJ1-5 | TRBV5-5 | . | TRBD1
TGCGCCAGCAGCCCTGACCCCCCAGGGGCTAGCAATCAGCCCCAGCATTTT | CASSPDPPGASNQPQHF | TRBJ1-5 | TRBV5-1 | . | .
TGTGCCAGCAGCTTGCCGGGCGCCCAGGCCGGGGAGCTGTTTTTT | CASSLPGAQAGELFF | TRBJ2-2 | TRBV5-4 | once | .
TGTGCCACCAGTGAAAGACTAGCCCGGCGAACAAATGAGCAGTTCTTC | CATSERLARRTNEQFF | TRBJ2-1 | TRBV24-1 | . | TRBD2
TGCGCCACCGCAAGAAGGGGGAACTATGGCTACACCTTC | CATARRGNYGYTF | TRBJ1-2 | TRBV10-1 | . | .
TGTGCCAGCAGCCTCGGAGACGTTAGCACAGATACGCAGTATTTT | CASSLGDVSTDTQYF | TRBJ2-3 | TRBV3-1/TRBV3-2 | . | .